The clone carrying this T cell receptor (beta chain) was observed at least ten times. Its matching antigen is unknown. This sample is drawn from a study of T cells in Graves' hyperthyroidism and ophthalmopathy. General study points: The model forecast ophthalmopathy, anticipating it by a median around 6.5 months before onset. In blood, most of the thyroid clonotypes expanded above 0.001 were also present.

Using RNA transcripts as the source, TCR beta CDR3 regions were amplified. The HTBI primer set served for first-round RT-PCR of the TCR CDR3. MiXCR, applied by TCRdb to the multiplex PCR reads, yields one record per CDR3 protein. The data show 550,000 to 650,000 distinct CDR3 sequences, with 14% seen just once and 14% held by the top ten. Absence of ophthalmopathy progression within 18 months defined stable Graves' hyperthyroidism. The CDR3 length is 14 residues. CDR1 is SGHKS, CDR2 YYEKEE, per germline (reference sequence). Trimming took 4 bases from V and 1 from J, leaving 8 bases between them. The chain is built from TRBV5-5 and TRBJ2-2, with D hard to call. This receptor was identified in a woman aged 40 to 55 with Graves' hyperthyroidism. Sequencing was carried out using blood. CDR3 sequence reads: CASSLLLNTGELFF. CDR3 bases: TGTGCCAGCAGCCTGCTACTGAACACCGGGGAGCTGTTTTTT.